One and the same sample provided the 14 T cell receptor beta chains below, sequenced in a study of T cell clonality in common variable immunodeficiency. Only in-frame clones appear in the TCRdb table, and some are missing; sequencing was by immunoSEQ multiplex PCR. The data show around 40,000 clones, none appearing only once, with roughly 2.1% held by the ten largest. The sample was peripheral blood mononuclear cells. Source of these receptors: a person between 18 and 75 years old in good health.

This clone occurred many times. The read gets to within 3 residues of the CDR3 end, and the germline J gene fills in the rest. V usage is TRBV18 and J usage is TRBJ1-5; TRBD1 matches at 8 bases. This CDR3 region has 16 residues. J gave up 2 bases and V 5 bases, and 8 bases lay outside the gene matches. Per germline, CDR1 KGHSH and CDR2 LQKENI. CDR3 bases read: TGTGCCAGCTCAACCGAGGACAGGGTCGGCAATCAGCCC. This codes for CASSTEDRVGNQP. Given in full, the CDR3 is CASSTEDRVGNQPQHF.

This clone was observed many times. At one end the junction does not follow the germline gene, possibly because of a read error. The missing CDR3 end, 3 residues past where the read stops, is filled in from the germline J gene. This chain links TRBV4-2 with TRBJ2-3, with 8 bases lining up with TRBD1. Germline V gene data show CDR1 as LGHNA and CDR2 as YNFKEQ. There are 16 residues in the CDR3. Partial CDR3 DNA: TGCGCCAGCAGCCAAGATCGGGTACAGGGGGCAGATACG. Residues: CASSQDRVQGADT. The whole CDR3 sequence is CASSQDRVQGADTQYF.

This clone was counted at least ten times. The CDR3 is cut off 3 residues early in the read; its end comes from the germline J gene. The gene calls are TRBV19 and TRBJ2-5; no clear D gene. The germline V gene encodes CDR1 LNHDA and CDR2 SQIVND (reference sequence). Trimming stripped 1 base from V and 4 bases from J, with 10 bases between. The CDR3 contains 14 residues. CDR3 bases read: TGTGCCAGTAGTATAGGAGTAGCCGGAGAGACC. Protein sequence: CASSIGVAGET. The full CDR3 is CASSIGVAGETQYF.

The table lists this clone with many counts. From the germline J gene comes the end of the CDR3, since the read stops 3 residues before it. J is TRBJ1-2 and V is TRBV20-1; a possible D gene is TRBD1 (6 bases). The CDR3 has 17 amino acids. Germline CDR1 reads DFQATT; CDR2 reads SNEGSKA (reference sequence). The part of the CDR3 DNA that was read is TGCAGTGCCACCTCTCCGGGACTAGCGGGGGGCATCAATGAC. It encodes CSATSPGLAGGIND. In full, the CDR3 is CSATSPGLAGGINDYTF.

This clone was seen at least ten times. CDR3 DNA, as far as it was read: TGTGCCAGTAGTATAGCGGGGAATGAG. The encoded protein is CASSIAGNE. In full, the CDR3 reads CASSIAGNEQFF. The rearrangement links TRBV19 to TRBJ2-1, with D possibly matching TRBD2 (5 bases). The CDR3 end is not reached by the read, which stops 3 residues before it; the germline J gene fills it in. Looked up from germline, CDR1 is LNHDA and CDR2 is SQIVND (reference sequence). Trimming shortened V by 1 base and J by 7 bases, and 5 bases separated the two germline ends. This CDR3 comprises 12 residues. Based on the CDR3 plus reference TRBV19 and TRBJ2-1, the full variable domain is DGGITQSPKYLFRKEGQNVTLSCEQNLNHDAMYWYRQDPGQGLRLIYYSQIVNDFQKGDIAEGYSVSREKKESFPLTVTSAQKNPTAFYLCASSIAGNEQFFGPGTRLTVL.

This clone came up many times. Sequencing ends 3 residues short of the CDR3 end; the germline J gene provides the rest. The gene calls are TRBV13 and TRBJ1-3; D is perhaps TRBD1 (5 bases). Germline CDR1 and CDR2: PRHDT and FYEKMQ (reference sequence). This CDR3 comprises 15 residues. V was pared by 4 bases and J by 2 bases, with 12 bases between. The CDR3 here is CASSSPRGAGNTIYF. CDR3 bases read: TGTGCCAGCAGCTCGCCTCGGGGGGCTGGAAACACC.

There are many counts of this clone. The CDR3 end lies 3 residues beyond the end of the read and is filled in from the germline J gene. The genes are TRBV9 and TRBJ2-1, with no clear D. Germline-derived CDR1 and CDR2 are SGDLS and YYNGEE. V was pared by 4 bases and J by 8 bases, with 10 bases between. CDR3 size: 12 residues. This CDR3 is CASSLSLDEQFF. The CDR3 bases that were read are TGTGCCAGCAGCCTCAGTTTGGATGAG. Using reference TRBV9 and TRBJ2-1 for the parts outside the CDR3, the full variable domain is DSGVTQTPKHLITATGQRVTLRCSPRSGDLSVYWYQQSLDQGLQFLIQYYNGEERAKGNILERFSAQQFPDLHSELNLSSLELGDSALYFCASSLSLDEQFFGPGTRLTVL.

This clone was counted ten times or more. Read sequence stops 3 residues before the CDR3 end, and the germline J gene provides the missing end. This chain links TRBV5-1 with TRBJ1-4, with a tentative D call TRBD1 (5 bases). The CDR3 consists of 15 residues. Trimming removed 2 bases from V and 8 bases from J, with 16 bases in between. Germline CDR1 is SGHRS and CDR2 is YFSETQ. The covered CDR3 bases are TGCGCCAGCAGCTTTCAGGGCGCGCTAGAAGAAAAA. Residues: CASSFQGALEEK. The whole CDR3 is CASSFQGALEEKLFF.

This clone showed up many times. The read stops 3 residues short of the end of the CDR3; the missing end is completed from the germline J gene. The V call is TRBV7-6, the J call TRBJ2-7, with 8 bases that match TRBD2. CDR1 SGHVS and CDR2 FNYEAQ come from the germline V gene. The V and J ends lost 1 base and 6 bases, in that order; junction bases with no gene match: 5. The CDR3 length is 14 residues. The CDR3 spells CASSLGAGGSEQYF. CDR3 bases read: TGTGCCAGCAGCTTAGGGGCGGGAGGTAGCGAG.

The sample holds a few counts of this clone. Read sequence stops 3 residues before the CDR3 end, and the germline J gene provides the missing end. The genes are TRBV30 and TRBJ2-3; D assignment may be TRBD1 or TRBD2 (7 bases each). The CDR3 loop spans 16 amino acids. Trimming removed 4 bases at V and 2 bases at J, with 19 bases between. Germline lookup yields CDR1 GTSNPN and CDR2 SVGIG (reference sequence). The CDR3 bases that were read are TGTGCCTGGACCCAAGGGGGCGGGAGAATCACAGATACG. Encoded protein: CAWTQGGGRITDT. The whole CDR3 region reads CAWTQGGGRITDTQYF.

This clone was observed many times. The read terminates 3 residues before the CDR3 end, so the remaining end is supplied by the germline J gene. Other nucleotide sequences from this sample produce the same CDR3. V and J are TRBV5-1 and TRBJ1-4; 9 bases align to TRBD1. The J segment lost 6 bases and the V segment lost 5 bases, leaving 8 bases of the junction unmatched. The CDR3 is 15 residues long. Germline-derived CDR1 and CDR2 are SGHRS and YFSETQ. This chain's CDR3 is CASSEGDREDEKLFF. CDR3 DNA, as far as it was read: TGCGCCAGCAGTGAGGGGGACAGGGAGGATGAAAAA.

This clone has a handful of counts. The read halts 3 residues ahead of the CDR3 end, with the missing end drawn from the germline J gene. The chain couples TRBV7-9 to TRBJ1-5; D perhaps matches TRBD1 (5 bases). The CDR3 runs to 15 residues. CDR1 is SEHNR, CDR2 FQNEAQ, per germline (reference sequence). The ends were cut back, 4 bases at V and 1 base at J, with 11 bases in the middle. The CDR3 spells CASSSGGSSNQPQHF. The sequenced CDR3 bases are TGTGCCAGCAGCTCGGGGGGAAGCAGCAATCAGCCC.

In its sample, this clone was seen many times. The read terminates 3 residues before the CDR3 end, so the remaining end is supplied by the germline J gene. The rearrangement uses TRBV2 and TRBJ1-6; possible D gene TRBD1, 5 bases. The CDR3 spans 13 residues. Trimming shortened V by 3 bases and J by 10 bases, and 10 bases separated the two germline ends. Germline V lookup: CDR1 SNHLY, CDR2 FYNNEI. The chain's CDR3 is CASSDGHGSPLHF. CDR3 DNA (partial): TGTGCCAGCAGTGACGGACACGGGTCACCC.

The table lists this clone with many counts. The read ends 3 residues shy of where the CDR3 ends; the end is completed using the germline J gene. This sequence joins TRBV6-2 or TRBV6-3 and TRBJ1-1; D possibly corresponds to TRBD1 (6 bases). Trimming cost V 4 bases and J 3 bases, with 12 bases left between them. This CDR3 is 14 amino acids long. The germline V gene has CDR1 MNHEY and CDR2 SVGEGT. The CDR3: CASSWTTGYTEAFF. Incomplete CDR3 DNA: TGTGCCAGCAGTTGGACGACAGGTTACACTGAA.